This note documents a single TCR beta chain sequence. This entry comes from a study of cytomegalovirus exposure and HLA in healthy donors. The V and J ends lost 0 bases and 6 bases, in that order; junction bases with no gene match: 2. CDR1 is MNHEY and CDR2 is SMNVEV in the germline V gene (reference sequence). This CDR3 region has 13 residues. The PCR employed 60 Vbeta primers together with 13 Jbeta primers. Only in-frame clones appear in the TCRdb table, and some are missing; sequencing was by immunoSEQ multiplex PCR. The table shows about 170,000 clones, with 75% to 85% occurring only once. The chain links TRBV27 to TRBJ2-7; 7 bases are a match to TRBD1. This receptor was identified in a female donor in good health and CMV-seronegative. The sample taken for sequencing was PBMCs. In DNA, the CDR3 is TGTGCCAGCAGTTTATCCAGGACAGGCGAGCAGTACTTC. Translated, it gives CASSLSRTGEQYF.